This TCR beta chain was found in a study of OX40 agonist ivuxolimab in advanced cancers. This CDR3 is 18 amino acids long. Only in-frame clones appear in the TCRdb table, and some are missing; sequencing was by immunoSEQ multiplex PCR. The sample consists of tens of thousands of clones, around 88% of them appearing once. At cycle 4 day 1, cycle 7 day 1, and baseline, blood was sampled. The clonotype was recovered from an adult with an advanced solid tumor such as melanoma, head and neck, liver or kidney cancer. Sequenced here: CD4+ or CD8+ T cells sorted from blood, sampled in a trial of the OX40 agonist ivuxolimab. The chain recombines TRBV7-5 with TRBJ2-1; the table calls TRBD2, which could not be checked here. TRBV7-5 is given as a pseudogene. For the CDR3, the DNA is TGTGTCAGAAGCTCTCCCCTCCTGCGGGGCTCCCTGTACAATGAGCAGTTCTTC. Protein sequence: CVRSSPLLRGSLYNEQFF.